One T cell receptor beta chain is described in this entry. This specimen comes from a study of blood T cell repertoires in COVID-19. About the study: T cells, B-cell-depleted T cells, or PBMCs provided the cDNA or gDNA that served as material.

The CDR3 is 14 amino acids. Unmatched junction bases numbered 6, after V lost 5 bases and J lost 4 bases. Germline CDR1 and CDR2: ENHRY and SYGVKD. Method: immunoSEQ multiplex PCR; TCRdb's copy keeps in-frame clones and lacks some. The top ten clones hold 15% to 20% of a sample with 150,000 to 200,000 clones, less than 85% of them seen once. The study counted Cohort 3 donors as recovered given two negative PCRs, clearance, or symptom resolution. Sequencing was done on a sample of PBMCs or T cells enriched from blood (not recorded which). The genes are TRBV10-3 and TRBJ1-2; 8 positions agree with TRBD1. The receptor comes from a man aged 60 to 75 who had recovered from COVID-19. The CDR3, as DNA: TGTGCCATCAGTATCGGGACAGGAGGCTATGGCTACACCTTC. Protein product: CAISIGTGGYGYTF.